The clone carrying this T cell receptor beta chain was counted many times. What it binds is unknown. This record comes from a study of human T cells and chemical hapten exposure. Findings and caveats of the study: Higher patch test scores went with higher counts of PT1 expanded TCRs.

The time point here: pre-sensitization, week 0. Noted treatment: therapeutic diphenylcyclopropenone sensitization with weekly scalp DPC. One entry per CDR3 protein, called by TCRdb with MiXCR from the RACE reads. The data hold about 350,000 distinct CDR3 sequences, with approximately 5% observed a single time. This CDR3 comprises 11 residues. V lost 3 bases and J 4 bases, leaving 6 bases between the germline ends. Germline CDR1 and CDR2: SQVTM and ANQGSEA. This TCR was recovered from a woman aged 18-35 years with alopecia areata. Some clones in this sample may be carry-over from other donors' samples. This sample comprised whole blood, obtained in connection with sensitization to the hapten diphenylcyclopropenone (DPC). The chain uses TRBV29-1 and TRBJ1-2; D gene uncertain. This chain's CDR3 is CSVETGYGYTF. CDR3 nucleotides: TGCAGCGTTGAGACCGGCTATGGCTACACCTTC. Supplemented by reference TRBV29-1 and TRBJ1-2, the full variable domain reads SAVISQKPSRDICQRGTSLTIQCQVDSQVTMMFWYRQQPGQSLTLIATANQGSEATYESGFVIDKFPISRPNLTFSTLTVSNMSPEDSSIYLCSVETGYGYTFGSGTRLTVV.